A selection of T cell receptor beta chains follows, all from one sample in a study of blood T cell repertoires in COVID-19. Clones were sequenced by immunoSEQ multiplex PCR, and TCRdb holds only the in-frame ones, with some missing. The sample has roughly 46,000 clones, roughly nine tenths seen once; the top ten hold approximately 3%. Source material: PBMCs or T cells enriched from blood (not recorded which). Receptors were obtained from a woman aged 45-60 years who had recovered from COVID-19. CDR3s include the opening cysteine and the closing phenylalanine or tryptophan. The D gene is left open where the match is weak. Only part of the rows carry a size: once, few, many, or a class if the clone is expanded.

v_gene	len	d_gene	abundance	j_gene	CDR3nt	CDR3aa
TRBV5-1	17	TRBD2	NA	TRBJ2-3	TGCGCCAGCAGCTTGGGACTAGCGGGAGGTACCACAGATACGCAGTATTTT	CASSLGLAGGTTDTQYF
TRBV5-4	12	NA	NA	TRBJ2-1	TGTGCCAGCAGCCGTAATGACAATGAGCAGTTCTTC	CASSRNDNEQFF
TRBV18	17	NA	NA	TRBJ2-1	TGTGCCAGCTCAAAAGGGACACCATCATACTCCTACAATGAGCAGTTCTTC	CASSKGTPSYSYNEQFF
TRBV5-8	13	NA	NA	TRBJ2-2	TGTGCCAGCAGCTACCTGCGCACCGGGGAGCTGTTTTTT	CASSYLRTGELFF
TRBV9	15	TRBD1	few	TRBJ2-7	TGTGCCAGCAGCGAGGGACAGGGAGACTTCTACGAGCAGTACTTC	CASSEGQGDFYEQYF
TRBV15	15	NA	NA	TRBJ2-3	TGTGCCACCAGCAGAGATATGGCAGGGGCAGATACGCAGTATTTT	CATSRDMAGADTQYF
TRBV3-1/TRBV3-2	16	TRBD2	NA	TRBJ2-1	TGTGCCAGCAGCCAAACAACGGGACTAGCGGGAGTTGAGCAGTTCTTC	CASSQTTGLAGVEQFF
TRBV20-1	11	NA	NA	TRBJ1-1	TGCAGTGCTAAGGCGGCGGCTGAAGCTTTCTTT	CSAKAAAEAFF
TRBV6-1	16	NA	NA	TRBJ2-1	TGTGCCAGCAGTGAAGCACAGGGGAGGTTCCGTAATGAGCAGTTCTTC	CASSEAQGRFRNEQFF
TRBV29-1	11	NA	NA	TRBJ1-1	TGCGGACTTCTGCGGAGCACTGAAGCTTTCTTT	CGLLRSTEAFF
TRBV7-8	15	TRBD1	NA	TRBJ1-4	TGTGCCAGCAGCCCCCGGACAGGCTTTAATGAAAAACTGTTTTTT	CASSPRTGFNEKLFF
TRBV7-3	17	TRBD2	NA	TRBJ2-1	TGTGCCAGCAGCCCCCGGGGGGGAGGCAGCCTTTACAATGAGCAGTTCTTC	CASSPRGGGSLYNEQFF
TRBV15	12	TRBD1	NA	TRBJ2-1	TGTGCCACCAGCGGCGGGACAGGGGGCAAGTTCTTC	CATSGGTGGKFF
TRBV7-9	15	TRBD2	NA	TRBJ2-1	TGTGCCAGCAGCCCCCGGGGCGGTGCCGCGGGGGGGCAGTTCTTC	CASSPRGGAAGGQFF
TRBV7-8	16	NA	NA	TRBJ1-5	TGTGCCAGCAGCCGCTCAAGTGGGCAAGGCAATCAGCCCCAGCATTTT	CASSRSSGQGNQPQHF
TRBV5-1	14	NA	NA	TRBJ2-6	TGCGCCAGCAGCTCTCAGGCTGGGGCCAACGTCCTGACTTTC	CASSSQAGANVLTF
TRBV28	15	TRBD2	few	TRBJ2-7	TGTGCCAGCAGTTCCCCCGGGAGGGGCGAATACGAGCAGTACTTC	CASSSPGRGEYEQYF
TRBV5-1	15	TRBD1	NA	TRBJ2-1	TGCGCCAGCAGCTTACCCGGACAGGGAATCAATGAGCAGTTCTTC	CASSLPGQGINEQFF
TRBV21-1	19	NA	NA	TRBJ2-3	TGTGCCAGCAGCTCCCCGGGTGGTAGCGGGAGGTTTGAGGCAGATACGCAGTATTTT	CASSSPGGSGRFEADTQYF
TRBV19	16	TRBD1	once	TRBJ2-7	TGTGCCAGTAGTCCACTCGGGACAGGGGGCTCCTACGAGCAGTACTTC	CASSPLGTGGSYEQYF
TRBV7-8	16	NA	NA	TRBJ1-5	TGTGCCAGCAGCTTAGTAGGAGGGGATAGCAATCAGCCCCAGCATTTT	CASSLVGGDSNQPQHF
TRBV7-2	17	TRBD2	NA	TRBJ2-7	TGTGCCAGCAGCTTCGGACTAGCGGGAGGTGGGGCTTACGAGCAGTACTTC	CASSFGLAGGGAYEQYF
TRBV12-5	12	NA	NA	TRBJ2-3	TGTGCTAGTGGTCTTAGCTCAGATACGCAGTATTTT	CASGLSSDTQYF
TRBV18	13	NA	NA	TRBJ1-4	TGTGCCAGCTCACCGGCAGGGGATGAAAAACTGTTTTTT	CASSPAGDEKLFF
TRBV28	15	NA	NA	TRBJ2-7	TGTGCCAGCAGTCCCAATGGCGTGGGGAGGCTGGAGCAGTACTTC	CASSPNGVGRLEQYF
TRBV29-1	13	TRBD2	NA	TRBJ2-3	TGCAGCGTGGGACTAGCGAGCACAGATACGCAGTATTTT	CSVGLASTDTQYF
TRBV7-9	12	NA	NA	TRBJ1-5	TGTGCCAGCAGCTTATGGCATCAGCCCCAGCATTTT	CASSLWHQPQHF
TRBV4-1	19	TRBD2	few	TRBJ2-5	TGCGCCAGCAGCCAAGATGGGCCCCTGGCGGGAGGGAGACAAGAGACCCAGTACTTC	CASSQDGPLAGGRQETQYF
TRBV28	16	TRBD1	NA	TRBJ1-5	TGTGCCAGCACTGCAGAGGGACAGGGAGGCAATCAGCCCCAGCATTTT	CASTAEGQGGNQPQHF
TRBV6-5	12	NA	once	TRBJ1-2	TGTGCCAGCGGCAGGCCCATCTATGGCTACACCTTC	CASGRPIYGYTF
TRBV28	15	TRBD2	once	TRBJ2-3	TGTGCCAGCAGTTCCTCTAGCGGGAGCACAGATACGCAGTATTTT	CASSSSSGSTDTQYF
TRBV5-6	15	NA	NA	TRBJ2-2	TGTGCCAGCAGCTTGCGCGGATGGTCCACCGGGGAGCTGTTTTTT	CASSLRGWSTGELFF
TRBV5-1	11	TRBD1	NA	TRBJ1-4	TGCGCCAGCAGCAGGGGACAGGAACTGTTTTTT	CASSRGQELFF
TRBV11-2	15	TRBD1	NA	TRBJ1-3	TGTGCCAGCAGCTTAGGGACAGGGGTCCGGAACACCATATATTTT	CASSLGTGVRNTIYF
TRBV27	15	NA	few	TRBJ1-5	TGTGCCAGCAGTTTTGCAGGGGATGGCAATCAGCCCCAGCATTTT	CASSFAGDGNQPQHF
TRBV3-1/TRBV3-2	16	NA	NA	TRBJ2-3	TGTGCCAGCAGCCGTTACGGTGGCCCCGGGACAGATACGCAGTATTTT	CASSRYGGPGTDTQYF
TRBV6-5	14	TRBD1	NA	TRBJ2-7	TGTGCCACCTTAGGACAGGGTAAAGCCTACGAGCAGTACTTC	CATLGQGKAYEQYF
TRBV10-3	15	TRBD1	NA	TRBJ1-6	TGTGCCATCAGTGATGACAGGGGGACGAATTCACCCCTCCACTTT	CAISDDRGTNSPLHF
TRBV7-3	14	NA	NA	TRBJ1-5	TGTGCCAGCAGCTTAACTCTCCTAGGTCAGCCCCAGCATTTT	CASSLTLLGQPQHF
TRBV6-4	13	NA	NA	TRBJ2-5	TGTGCCAGCAGTCAGCTCCCGAGGGAGACCCAGTACTTC	CASSQLPRETQYF
TRBV28	16	NA	NA	TRBJ1-5	TGTGCCAGCAGTGAGATCGGGTTGCCTAACAATCAGCCCCAGCATTTT	CASSEIGLPNNQPQHF
TRBV28	14	NA	NA	TRBJ1-2	TGTGCCAGCAGTTTAAGCCCGTCACCCTATGGCTACACCTTC	CASSLSPSPYGYTF
TRBV27	15	NA	few	TRBJ1-1	TGTGCCAGCAGCCGCGGTCCCTTGCTCGACACTGAAGCTTTCTTT	CASSRGPLLDTEAFF
TRBV6-6	13	TRBD1	NA	TRBJ1-5	TGTGCCAGCGTACAGGGGATTAATCAGCCCCAGCATTTT	CASVQGINQPQHF
TRBV28	14	NA	NA	TRBJ2-5	TGTGCCAGCAGCGAGGGGGGGCGAGAAGAGACCCAGTACTTC	CASSEGGREETQYF
TRBV5-1	14	NA	NA	TRBJ2-7	TGCGCCAGCAGCTCTGGACAGTTCCACTACGAGCAGTACTTC	CASSSGQFHYEQYF
TRBV2	16	NA	NA	TRBJ1-5	TGTGCCAGCAGTACTCACAGTATCTCCAGCAATCAGCCCCAGCATTTT	CASSTHSISSNQPQHF
TRBV18	15	NA	NA	TRBJ1-1	TGTGCCAGCTCAACCGGGGTTTCCGGGAACACTGAAGCTTTCTTT	CASSTGVSGNTEAFF
TRBV28	14	NA	NA	TRBJ1-3	TGTGCCAGCAGTTCTTGGGCCTCTGGAAACACCATATATTTT	CASSSWASGNTIYF
TRBV3-1/TRBV3-2	16	TRBD1	NA	TRBJ1-5	TGTGCCAGCAGATCTTCGACAGGGTCTAGCAATCAGCCCCAGCATTTT	CASRSSTGSSNQPQHF
TRBV27	20	TRBD1	NA	TRBJ2-3	TGTGCCAGCAGTCCAAGGGGGCAGGGGGCGGTGGGGAGAAGCACAGATACGCAGTATTTT	CASSPRGQGAVGRSTDTQYF
TRBV27	15	NA	NA	TRBJ1-5	TGTGCCAGCAGCCCGGGGGGGCTCGGCAATCAGCCCCAGCATTTT	CASSPGGLGNQPQHF
TRBV10-3	15	TRBD1	NA	TRBJ1-1	TGTGCCATCAGTGGAGGACAGGGGCGGCTCACTGAAGCTTTCTTT	CAISGGQGRLTEAFF
TRBV27	16	TRBD2	NA	TRBJ2-1	TGTGCCAGCAGTTTAGCCCGGGCTAGCGGGAGGGCCCAAAGGGTCTTC	CASSLARASGRAQRVF
TRBV28	12	NA	once	TRBJ2-5	TGTGCCAGCAATGTCGTTCGGGAGACCCAGTACTTC	CASNVVRETQYF